A single sample is the source of the 26 T cell receptor beta chains below, sequenced in a study of identical twins. Using its own MiXCR run on the 5' RACE reads, TCRdb lists one record per CDR3 protein. The repertoire holds some 690,000 distinct CDR3 sequences, less than 25% seen once, with roughly 4% in the top ten. These data also featured in a second study, about T cells expressing NK-cell markers.

Sample: PBMCs. The source is a woman aged 18-29 years in good health.

This clonotype was counted only a few times. CDR3 bases: TGTGCCAGCGGTCGATCCGAGCAGTACTTC. Residues: CASGRSEQYF. This rearrangement joins TRBV7-2 to TRBJ2-7; D call uncertain. Between the trimmed V and J ends, which lost 8 bases and 6 bases, there was a span of 8 bases. CDR3 length: 10 amino acids. CDR1 and CDR2 from the germline V gene are SGHTA and FQGNSA.

This clonotype was seen repeatedly, ten times or more. The gene calls are TRBV5-1 and TRBJ2-2; D gene ambiguous. The germline V gene encodes CDR1 SGHRS and CDR2 YFSETQ. This CDR3 spans 15 amino acids. V was shortened by 0 bases and J by 0 bases, with 6 bases between the two germline ends. The CDR3 bases are TGCGCCAGCAGCTTGGAGCGATCGAACACCGGGGAGCTGTTTTTT. It is translated as CASSLERSNTGELFF. The complete variable domain, with remaining parts taken from reference TRBV5-1 and TRBJ2-2, reads KAGVTQTPRYLIKTRGQQVTLSCSPISGHRSVSWYQQTPGQGLQFLFEYFSETQRNKGNFPGRFSGRQFSNSRSEMNVSTLELGDSALYLCASSLERSNTGELFFGEGSRLTVL.

This clonotype was detected only a few times. The V call is TRBV4-3, the J call TRBJ2-1, with D perhaps TRBD1 or TRBD2 (5 bases each). The CDR3 consists of 17 residues. Germline CDR1 is LGHNA and CDR2 is YSLEER. The V gene lost 3 bases and the J gene lost 5 bases, with 20 bases spanning the gap. CDR3 region: CASSQGTLPIPHNEQFF. The CDR3 region has the DNA TGCGCCAGCAGCCAGGGGACCCTACCAATCCCTCACAATGAGCAGTTCTTC.

Only a few counts were recorded for this clonotype. V and J are TRBV2 and TRBJ1-2; 8 nucleotides line up with TRBD1. The CDR3 spans 14 residues. The trim removed 8 bases at V and 7 bases at J, leaving 12 bases unmatched. The germline CDR1 and CDR2 sequences are SNHLY and FYNNEI. The CDR3 loop is CASAPDRASRGYTF. The CDR3 DNA follows: TGTGCCAGCGCCCCGGACAGGGCCTCTCGTGGCTACACCTTC.

The rearrangement joins TRBV5-1 to TRBJ2-3, with 8 positions matching TRBD2. The CDR3 spans 15 residues. After removal of 4 bases from V and 0 bases from J, the junction contained 4 bases not matched to a gene. Germline V gives CDR1 SGHRS, CDR2 YFSETQ. The CDR3 region is CASSESGSSTDTQYF. DNA for the CDR3: TGCGCCAGCAGCGAAAGCGGGAGTAGCACAGATACGCAGTATTTT.

V and J are TRBV5-1 and TRBJ2-3; 8 bases align to TRBD2. Germline loops: CDR1 SGHRS, CDR2 YFSETQ. With V trimmed by 2 bases and J by 2 bases, 7 bases remained unmatched. This CDR3 spans 16 amino acids. In nucleotides, the CDR3 is TGCGCCAGCAGCTTTAGCGGGATCTTCCCCACAGATACGCAGTATTTT. It yields the protein CASSFSGIFPTDTQYF.

This chain connects TRBV7-9 to TRBJ2-1; 8 bases fit TRBD2. There are 16 residues in the CDR3. Germline values: CDR1 SEHNR, CDR2 FQNEAQ (reference sequence). The J segment lost 2 bases and the V segment lost 0 bases, leaving 3 bases of the junction unmatched. This CDR3 reads CASSLADGRAYNEQFF. For the CDR3, the DNA is TGTGCCAGCAGCTTAGCTGACGGGAGGGCCTACAATGAGCAGTTCTTC. Filled out from reference TRBV7-9 and TRBJ2-1, the complete variable domain reads DTGVSQNPRHKITKRGQNVTFRCDPISEHNRLYWYRQTLGQGPEFLTYFQNEAQLEKSRLLSDRFSAERPKGSFSTLEIQRTEQGDSAMYLCASSLADGRAYNEQFFGPGTRLTVL.

CDR3 amino acids: CASSFTRQGNNEQFF. The DNA of the CDR3 is TGTGCCAGCAGCTTTACCCGACAGGGAAACAATGAGCAGTTCTTC. The chain combines TRBV7-9 with TRBJ2-1, with TRBD1 matching over 7 bases. Germline-derived CDR1 and CDR2 are SEHNR and FQNEAQ (reference sequence). The CDR3 runs 15 residues. V was clipped by 3 bases and J by 5 bases; unmatched bases: 7. The variable domain in full, with the rest retrieved from reference TRBV7-9 and TRBJ2-1, is DTGVSQNPRHKITKRGQNVTFRCDPISEHNRLYWYRQTLGQGPEFLTYFQNEAQLEKSRLLSDRFSAERPKGSFSTLEIQRTEQGDSAMYLCASSFTRQGNNEQFFGPGTRLTVL.

This sequence joins TRBV20-1 and TRBJ2-3, with D tentatively TRBD1 (6 bases). The V end was cut by 0 bases, the J end by 0 bases, with 10 bases between. In germline, CDR1 is DFQATT, CDR2 SNEGSKA (reference sequence). CDR3 length equals 15 residues. The CDR3 region has the DNA TGCAGTGCTAGAGATATGGGGACAAGCACAGATACGCAGTATTTT. This encodes CSARDMGTSTDTQYF.

This clonotype has just a few counts. The CDR3 DNA reads as TGTGCCAGCAGCTTGGCCGAACAGGTGCGCGGCTACACCTTC. Amino acid sequence: CASSLAEQVRGYTF. The rearrangement joins TRBV5-6 to TRBJ1-2; a possible D gene is TRBD1 (5 bases). V lost 0 bases, J lost 8 bases, and 14 bases lay in between. CDR3 size: 14 residues. Germline loops: CDR1 SGHDT, CDR2 YYEEEE.

V is TRBV5-6 and J is TRBJ1-2, with D possibly being TRBD1 (5 bases). Germline values: CDR1 SGHDT, CDR2 YYEEEE. The germline V and J ends were trimmed by 3 bases and 5 bases, with 8 bases remaining between them. This CDR3 contains 12 residues. The CDR3 DNA follows: TGTGCCAGCAGCTACGACAGATATGGCTACACCTTC. Protein: CASSYDRYGYTF.

This clonotype showed up just a few times. The CDR3 DNA reads as TGTGCCAGCAGCTTGGTAACAGGGGGAGGCGGCTACACCTTC. Translated: CASSLVTGGGGYTF. V is TRBV5-4 and J is TRBJ1-2; 8 nucleotides match TRBD1. The germline V gene encodes CDR1 SGHNT and CDR2 YYREEE (reference sequence). The V segment lost 0 bases and the J segment 8 bases; nucleotides outside the gene matches: 6. The CDR3 loop spans 14 amino acids.

This clonotype was recorded a few times. The chain links TRBV3-1 to TRBJ1-1; TRBD1 might be the D (6 bases). The germline gives CDR1 LGHDT, CDR2 YNNKEL (reference sequence). The V end was cut by 3 bases, the J end by 4 bases, with 9 bases between. This CDR3 region has 13 residues. For the CDR3, the DNA is TGTGCCAGCAGCCACCAAGGGGGCACTGAAGCTTTCTTT. It is translated as CASSHQGGTEAFF.

This rearrangement joins TRBV7-2 to TRBJ1-1; 10 bases line up with TRBD1. CDR3 length: 15 residues. Trimming at V came to 5 bases and at J to 3 bases, leaving 6 bases not matched to a gene. Germline CDR1 and CDR2: SGHTA and FQGNSA. DNA of the CDR3: TGTGCCAGCAGCCCGGGACAGGGGTGGCACACTGAAGCTTTCTTT. This translates into CASSPGQGWHTEAFF. Variable domain in full (rest from reference TRBV7-2 and TRBJ1-1): GAGVSQSPSNKVTEKGKDVELRCDPISGHTALYWYRQSLGQGLEFLIYFQGNSAPDKSGLPSDRFSAERTGGSVSTLTIQRTQQEDSAVYLCASSPGQGWHTEAFFGQGTRLTVV.

This clonotype has only a few counts. The V gene is TRBV10-1, the J gene TRBJ2-7; D is perhaps TRBD2 (6 bases). The CDR3 has 17 amino acids. Trimming removed 8 bases from V and 0 bases from J, with 23 bases in between. Germline V gene lookup returns CDR1 WNHNN and CDR2 SYGVQD (reference sequence). The CDR3 DNA reads TGCGCCAGCCAACGAGAACTAAAGCGGGTAATCTCCTACGAGCAGTACTTC. Its protein product is CASQRELKRVISYEQYF.

This clonotype has more than one count but fewer than ten. The CDR3 region is CASGRNDRSYEQYF. The DNA for the CDR3 is TGTGCTAGTGGTCGAAACGACCGGTCCTACGAGCAGTACTTC. The chain joins TRBV12-5 to TRBJ2-7; unclear D gene. V shed 5 bases and J shed 1 base, with 12 bases lying between them. Germline V lookup: CDR1 LGHNT, CDR2 FRNRAP. The CDR3 totals 14 residues.

V is TRBV5-1 and J is TRBJ2-3; TRBD2 matches 10 bases. Germline CDR1 is SGHRS and CDR2 is YFSETQ. CDR3 length: 14 amino acids. V shed 7 bases and J 2 bases; nucleotides not matched to a gene: 4. The CDR3 bases are TGCGCCAGCGGACTAGCGGCTCTCACAGATACGCAGTATTTT. As protein: CASGLAALTDTQYF.

The J gene is TRBJ2-7, the V gene TRBV5-1; D may be TRBD1 or TRBD2 (5 bases each). The CDR3 length is 13 residues. Germline V lookup: CDR1 SGHRS, CDR2 YFSETQ. V lost 7 bases and J 3 bases, leaving 14 bases between the germline ends. The CDR3 DNA sequence: TGCGCCAGCGGAGTGGGACCCCACTACGAGCAGTACTTC. Amino acids: CASGVGPHYEQYF.

This chain joins TRBV10-2 and TRBJ1-5, with D hard to call. The germline V gene has CDR1 WSHSY and CDR2 SAAADI. Trimming took 5 bases from V and 1 from J, leaving 9 bases between them. This CDR3 has 14 amino acids. The CDR3, as DNA: TGCGCCAGCAGTCGAAGCCCAAGCAATCAGCCCCAGCATTTT. Its translation: CASSRSPSNQPQHF.

The chain employs TRBV3-1 and TRBJ2-7; D might be TRBD1 or TRBD2, each matching 5 bases. V lost 4 bases, J lost 7 bases, and 14 bases lay in between. This CDR3 is 13 amino acids long. Germline V lookup: CDR1 LGHDT, CDR2 YNNKEL (reference sequence). CDR3 region: CASSPGRLWEQYF. CDR3 nucleotides: TGTGCCAGCAGCCCGGGACGCCTTTGGGAGCAGTACTTC.

V and J are TRBV20-1 and TRBJ2-1, with D perhaps given as TRBD1 or TRBD2 (5 bases each). Between the trimmed V and J ends, which lost 6 bases and 1 base, there was a span of 16 bases. Germline CDR1 and CDR2: DFQATT and SNEGSKA (reference sequence). This CDR3 comprises 15 residues. The CDR3 here is CSAGRGEASYNEQFF. CDR3 DNA sequence: TGCAGTGCGGGACGAGGAGAGGCATCCTACAATGAGCAGTTCTTC.

The chain couples TRBV12-3 or TRBV12-4 to TRBJ2-2; TRBD2 matches at 10 bases. V gave up 1 base and J gave up 7 bases; unmatched junction bases: 6. CDR3 length: 16 residues. The CDR3 spells CASSLGPAGGIGELFF. The CDR3 DNA reads as TGTGCCAGCAGTTTAGGGCCAGCGGGAGGGATCGGGGAGCTGTTTTTT.

This clonotype was detected a few times. The chain is built from TRBV20-1 and TRBJ2-3; the D gene is possibly TRBD1 (5 bases). There are 10 residues in the CDR3. Germline CDR1 and CDR2: DFQATT and SNEGSKA (reference sequence). V lost 6 bases and J lost 5, with 6 bases in between. The CDR3 DNA follows: TGCAGTGCGACAGAAGATACGCAGTATTTT. It is translated as CSATEDTQYF.

This clonotype has a count of ten or more. The chain recombines TRBV11-2 with TRBJ2-1; 9 nucleotides line up with TRBD2. CDR1 is SGHAT and CDR2 is FQNNGV in the germline V gene. The CDR3 has 16 amino acids. Unmatched junction bases numbered 10, after V lost 1 base and J lost 9 bases. Written as DNA, the CDR3 is TGTGCCAGCAGCTTAGCATCGTTAGCGGGAGCGGTTGAGCAGTTCTTC. This gives the protein CASSLASLAGAVEQFF.

V is TRBV10-3 and J is TRBJ2-6; tentative D call: TRBD1 (6 bases). The germline V and J ends were trimmed by 7 bases and 2 bases, with 6 bases remaining between them. The CDR3 runs to 13 residues. Germline-derived CDR1 and CDR2 are ENHRY and SYGVKD. CDR3 coding DNA: TGTGCCATCAAGGGGGCTGGGGCCAACGTCCTGACTTTC. This codes for CAIKGAGANVLTF.

In this sample, this clonotype turned up many times. The DNA of the CDR3 is TGTGCCAGCAGTTTCTGGGCTAGCCGAGAGACCCAGTACTTC. Amino acid sequence: CASSFWASRETQYF. The chain carries TRBV12-3 or TRBV12-4 and TRBJ2-5; weak D call: TRBD2 (5 bases). There are 14 residues in the CDR3. The V gene lost 3 bases and the J gene lost 4 bases, with 12 bases spanning the gap.